Reported below is one T cell receptor beta chain. Its antigen is unknown. This sample is part of a study of OX40 agonist ivuxolimab in advanced cancers. For the study at large: With a range of roughly 20 to 85, age averaged about 59 years, and nearly 85% were male. Study-wide points: At 0.1-3.0 mg/kg, partial responders had clonal expansion among the lowest observed. Within 6 weeks, CD4+ and CD8+ blood T cells expanded clonally at 0.1 to 3.0 mg/kg.

The method was immunoSEQ multiplex PCR; TCRdb's version includes in-frame clones alone and lacks a portion of them. The sample lists more than 85,000 clones; around 83% were seen once. The specimen was CD4+ or CD8+ T cells sorted from blood, collected in a trial of the OX40 agonist ivuxolimab. This TCR was recovered from an adult with an advanced solid tumor such as melanoma, head and neck, liver or kidney cancer.

CDR3 region: CASTPGSANTDTQYF. In nucleotides, the CDR3 is TGTGCCAGCACCCCGGGGAGCGCTAACACAGATACGCAGTATTTT. The chain combines TRBV7-7 with TRBJ2-3, with D perhaps TRBD2 (5 bases). The germline V gene has CDR1 SSHAT and CDR2 FNYEAQ (reference sequence). The CDR3 is 15 amino acids. Between the trimmed V and J ends, which lost 7 bases and 2 bases, there was a span of 16 bases.